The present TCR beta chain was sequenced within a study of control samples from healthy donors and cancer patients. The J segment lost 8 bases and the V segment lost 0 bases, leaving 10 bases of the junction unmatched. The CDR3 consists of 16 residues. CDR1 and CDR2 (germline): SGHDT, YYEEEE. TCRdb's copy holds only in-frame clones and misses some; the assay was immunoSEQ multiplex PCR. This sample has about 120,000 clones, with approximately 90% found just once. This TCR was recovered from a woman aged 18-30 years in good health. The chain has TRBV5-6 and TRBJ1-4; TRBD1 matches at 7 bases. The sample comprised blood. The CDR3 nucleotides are TGTGCCAGCAGCTTGGTAACCGGACAGGTACGGGAAAAACTGTTTTTT. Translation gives CASSLVTGQVREKLFF.